This TCR beta chain originates from a study of blood T cell repertoires in COVID-19. The overall study: PBMCs, B-cell-depleted T cells, or T cells were the source of the cDNA or gDNA that made up the material.

As originally analysed: For nucleated cells, counts were estimated from reference gene primer amplification. Using immunoSEQ multiplex PCR, the repertoire was profiled, and TCRdb retains in-frame clones only, with some absent. The V and J calls and the clone size are those of that table, but D and trimming were determined from the DNA. The sample contains 200,000 to 300,000 clones, about 86% of which appear only once. The V gene's germline CDR1 is MRHNA and CDR2 SNTAGT. This CDR3 has 15 residues. V shed 5 bases and J shed 4 bases, with 14 bases lying between them. The chain couples TRBV6-4 to TRBJ2-2; unclear D gene. The sequenced material came from peripheral blood. The TCR comes from a man in his 60s with acute or convalescent COVID-19. CDR3 in DNA: TGTGCCAGCAGTTCCACAGACCACGCCACCGGGGAGCTGTTTTTT. Amino acids: CASSSTDHATGELFF.